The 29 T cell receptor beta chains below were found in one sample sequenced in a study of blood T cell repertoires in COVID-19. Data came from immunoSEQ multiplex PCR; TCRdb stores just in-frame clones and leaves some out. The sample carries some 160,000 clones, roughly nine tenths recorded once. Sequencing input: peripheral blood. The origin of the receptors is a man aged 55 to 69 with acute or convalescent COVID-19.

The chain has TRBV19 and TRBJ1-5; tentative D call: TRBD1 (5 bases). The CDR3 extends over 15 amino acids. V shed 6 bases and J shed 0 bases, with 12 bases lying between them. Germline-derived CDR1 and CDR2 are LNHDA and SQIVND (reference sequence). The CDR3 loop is CASRGLTDSNQPQHF. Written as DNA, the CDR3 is TGTGCCAGTAGGGGACTGACGGATAGCAATCAGCCCCAGCATTTT.

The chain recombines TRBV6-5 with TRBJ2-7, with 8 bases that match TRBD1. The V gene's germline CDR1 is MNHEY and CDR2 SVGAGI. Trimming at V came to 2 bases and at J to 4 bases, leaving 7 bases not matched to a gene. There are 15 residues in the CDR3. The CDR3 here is CASSYPGTGVYEQYF. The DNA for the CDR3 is TGTGCCAGCAGTTACCCCGGGACAGGTGTTTACGAGCAGTACTTC.

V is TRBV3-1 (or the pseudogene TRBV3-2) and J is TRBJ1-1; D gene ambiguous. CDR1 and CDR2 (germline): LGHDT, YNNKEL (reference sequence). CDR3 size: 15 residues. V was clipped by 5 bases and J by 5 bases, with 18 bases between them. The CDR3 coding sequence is TGTGCCAGCAGCTCCACTATATTCCGAGGAACTGAAGCTTTCTTT. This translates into CASSSTIFRGTEAFF.

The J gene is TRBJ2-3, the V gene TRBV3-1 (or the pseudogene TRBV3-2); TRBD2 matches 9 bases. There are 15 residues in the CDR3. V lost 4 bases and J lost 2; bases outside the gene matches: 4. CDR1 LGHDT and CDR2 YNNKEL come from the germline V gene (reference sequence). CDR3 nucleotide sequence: TGTGCCAGCAGCCGGGCTAGCGGGGTCACAGATACGCAGTATTTT. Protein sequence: CASSRASGVTDTQYF.

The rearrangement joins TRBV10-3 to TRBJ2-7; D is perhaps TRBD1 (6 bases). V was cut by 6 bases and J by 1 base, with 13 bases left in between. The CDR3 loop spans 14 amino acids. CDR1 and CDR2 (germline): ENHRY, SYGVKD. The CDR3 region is CAISDSRGSYEQYF. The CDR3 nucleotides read TGTGCCATCAGCGATTCCAGGGGTTCCTACGAGCAGTACTTC.

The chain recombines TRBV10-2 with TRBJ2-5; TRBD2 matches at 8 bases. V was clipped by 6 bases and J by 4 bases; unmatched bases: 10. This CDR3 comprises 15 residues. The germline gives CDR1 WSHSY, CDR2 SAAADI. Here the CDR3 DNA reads TGCGCCAGCAGACCCAGCGGGGGAAATGGAGAGACCCAGTACTTC. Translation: CASRPSGGNGETQYF.

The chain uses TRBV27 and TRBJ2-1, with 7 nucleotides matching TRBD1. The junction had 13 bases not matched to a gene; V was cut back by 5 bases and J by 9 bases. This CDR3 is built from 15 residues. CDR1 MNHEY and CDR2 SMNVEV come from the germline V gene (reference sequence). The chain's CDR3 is CASSTFETGSGEQFF. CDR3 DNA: TGTGCCAGCAGTACCTTTGAGACAGGGTCTGGTGAGCAGTTCTTC.

The CDR3 region has the DNA TGTGCCAGCTCTAGGGGGCCCTACGAGCAGTACTTC. It yields the protein CASSRGPYEQYF. The chain links TRBV6-1 to TRBJ2-7; 7 bases match TRBD1. CDR1 is MNHNS, CDR2 SASEGT, per germline. There are 12 residues in the CDR3. The V segment lost 8 bases and the J segment 2 bases; nucleotides outside the gene matches: 3.

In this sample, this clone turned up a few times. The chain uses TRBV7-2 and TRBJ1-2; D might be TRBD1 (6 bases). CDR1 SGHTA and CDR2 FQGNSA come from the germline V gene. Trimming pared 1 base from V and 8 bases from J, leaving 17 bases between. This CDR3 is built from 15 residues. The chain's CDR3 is CASSLDGRGRGGYTF. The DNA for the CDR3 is TGTGCCAGCAGCTTAGACGGCAGGGGAAGAGGAGGCTACACCTTC.

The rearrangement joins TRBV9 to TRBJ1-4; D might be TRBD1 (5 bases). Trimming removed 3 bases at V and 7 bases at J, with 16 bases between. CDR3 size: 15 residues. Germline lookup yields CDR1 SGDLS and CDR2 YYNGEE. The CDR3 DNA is TGTGCCAGCAGCGCCTCCGGGGGTTTAGGTGAAAAACTGTTTTTT. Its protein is CASSASGGLGEKLFF. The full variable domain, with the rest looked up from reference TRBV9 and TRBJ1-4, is DSGVTQTPKHLITATGQRVTLRCSPRSGDLSVYWYQQSLDQGLQFLIQYYNGEERAKGNILERFSAQQFPDLHSELNLSSLELGDSALYFCASSASGGLGEKLFFGSGTQLSVL.

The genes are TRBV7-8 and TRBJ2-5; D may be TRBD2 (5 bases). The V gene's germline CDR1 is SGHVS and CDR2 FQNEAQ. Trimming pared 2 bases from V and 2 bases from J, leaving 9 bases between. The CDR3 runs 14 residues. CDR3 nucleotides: TGTGCCAGCAGCTTATATGGGAGACAAGAGACCCAGTACTTC. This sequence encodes CASSLYGRQETQYF.

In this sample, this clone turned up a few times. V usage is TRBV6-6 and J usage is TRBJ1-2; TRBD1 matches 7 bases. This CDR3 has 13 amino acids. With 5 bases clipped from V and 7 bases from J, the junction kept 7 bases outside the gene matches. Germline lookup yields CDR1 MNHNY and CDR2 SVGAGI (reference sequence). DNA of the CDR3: TGTGCCAGCAGTCAAGACAGGGTTCTTGGCTACACCTTC. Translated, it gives CASSQDRVLGYTF.

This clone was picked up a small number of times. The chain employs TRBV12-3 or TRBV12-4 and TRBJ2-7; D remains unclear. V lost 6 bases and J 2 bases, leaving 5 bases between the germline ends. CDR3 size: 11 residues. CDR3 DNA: TGTGCCAGCAGCCTTACCTACGAGCAGTACTTC. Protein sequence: CASSLTYEQYF.

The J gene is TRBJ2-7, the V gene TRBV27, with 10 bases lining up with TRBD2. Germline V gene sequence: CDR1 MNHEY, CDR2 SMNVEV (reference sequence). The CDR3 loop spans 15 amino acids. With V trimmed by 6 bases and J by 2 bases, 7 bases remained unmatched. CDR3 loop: CASRPSGGPPYEQYF. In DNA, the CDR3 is TGTGCCAGCAGGCCTAGCGGGGGCCCACCCTACGAGCAGTACTTC.

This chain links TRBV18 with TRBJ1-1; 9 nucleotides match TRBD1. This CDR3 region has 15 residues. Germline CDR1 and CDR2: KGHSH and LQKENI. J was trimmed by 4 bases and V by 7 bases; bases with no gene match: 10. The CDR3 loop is CASFITGGSGTEAFF. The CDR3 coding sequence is TGTGCCAGCTTTATCACAGGGGGCTCGGGCACTGAAGCTTTCTTT.

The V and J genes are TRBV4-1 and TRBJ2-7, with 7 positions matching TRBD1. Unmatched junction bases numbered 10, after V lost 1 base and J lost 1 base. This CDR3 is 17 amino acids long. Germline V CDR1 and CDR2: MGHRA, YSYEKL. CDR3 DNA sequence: TGCGCCAGCAGCCAAGTATTAAGGGACAGCGTATCCTACGAGCAGTACTTC. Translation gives CASSQVLRDSVSYEQYF.

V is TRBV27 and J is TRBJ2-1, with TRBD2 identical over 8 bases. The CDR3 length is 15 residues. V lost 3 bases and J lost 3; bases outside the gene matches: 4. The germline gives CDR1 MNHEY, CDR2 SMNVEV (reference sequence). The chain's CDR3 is CASSFRGGNYNEQFF. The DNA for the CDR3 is TGTGCCAGCAGTTTCCGGGGGGGAAACTACAATGAGCAGTTCTTC.

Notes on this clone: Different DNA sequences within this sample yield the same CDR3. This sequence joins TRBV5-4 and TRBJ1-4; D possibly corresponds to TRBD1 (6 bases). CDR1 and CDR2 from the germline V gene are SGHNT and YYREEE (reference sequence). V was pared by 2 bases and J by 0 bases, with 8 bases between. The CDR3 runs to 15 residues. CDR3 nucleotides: TGTGCCAGCAGCTTAGGGGGAGCAACTAATGAAAAACTGTTTTTT. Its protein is CASSLGGATNEKLFF.

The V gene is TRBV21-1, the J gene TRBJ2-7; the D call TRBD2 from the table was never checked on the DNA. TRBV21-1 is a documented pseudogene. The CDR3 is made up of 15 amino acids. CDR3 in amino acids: CASSTKLHNSYEQYF. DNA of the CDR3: TGTGCCAGCAGCACAAAGCTCCATAACTCCTACGAGCAGTACTTC.

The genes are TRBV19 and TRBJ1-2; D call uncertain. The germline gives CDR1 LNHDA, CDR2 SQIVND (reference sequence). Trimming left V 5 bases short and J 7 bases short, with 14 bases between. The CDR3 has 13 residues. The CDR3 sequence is CASSLVQPGGYTF. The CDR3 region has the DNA TGTGCCAGTAGTCTGGTCCAACCAGGTGGCTACACCTTC.

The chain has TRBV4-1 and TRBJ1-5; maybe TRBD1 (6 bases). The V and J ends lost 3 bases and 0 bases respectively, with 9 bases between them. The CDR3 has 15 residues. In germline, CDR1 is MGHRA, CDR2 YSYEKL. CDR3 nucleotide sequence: TGCGCCAGCAGCCAGACAGGACTTAGCAATCAGCCCCAGCATTTT. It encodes CASSQTGLSNQPQHF.

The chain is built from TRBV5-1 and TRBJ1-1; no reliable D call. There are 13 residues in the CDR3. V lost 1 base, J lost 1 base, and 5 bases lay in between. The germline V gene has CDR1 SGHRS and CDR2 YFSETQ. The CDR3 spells CASSLQQNTEAFF. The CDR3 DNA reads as TGCGCCAGCAGCTTGCAACAGAACACTGAAGCTTTCTTT.

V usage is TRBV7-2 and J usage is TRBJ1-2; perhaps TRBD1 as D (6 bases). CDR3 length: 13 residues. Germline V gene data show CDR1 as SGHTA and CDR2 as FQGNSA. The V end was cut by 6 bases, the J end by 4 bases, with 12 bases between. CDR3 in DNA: TGTGCCAGCAGGGGGGGGCGAGTCTATGGCTACACCTTC. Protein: CASRGGRVYGYTF.

The CDR3 is CASSQELGTGISWANEKLFF. CDR3 nucleotides: TGCGCCAGCAGCCAAGAACTCGGGACAGGGATAAGTTGGGCTAATGAAAAACTGTTTTTT. J is TRBJ1-4 and V is TRBV4-1, with TRBD1 matching 9 bases. Germline V gives CDR1 MGHRA, CDR2 YSYEKL. This CDR3 comprises 20 residues. Germline trimming cut 0 bases from V and 3 bases from J; bases unmatched to any gene: 14.

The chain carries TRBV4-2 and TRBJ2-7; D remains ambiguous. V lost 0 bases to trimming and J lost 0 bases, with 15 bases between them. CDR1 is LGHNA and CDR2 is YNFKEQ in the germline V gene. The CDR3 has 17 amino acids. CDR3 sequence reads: CASSQDLRVGSSYEQYF. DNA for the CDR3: TGTGCCAGCAGCCAAGACCTACGGGTTGGAAGCTCCTACGAGCAGTACTTC.

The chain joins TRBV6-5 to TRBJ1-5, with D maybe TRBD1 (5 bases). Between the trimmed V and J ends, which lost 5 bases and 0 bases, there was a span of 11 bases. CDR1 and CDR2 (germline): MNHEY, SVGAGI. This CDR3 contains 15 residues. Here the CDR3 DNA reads TGTGCCAGCAGTCCAGGGTTTTATAGCAATCAGCCCCAGCATTTT. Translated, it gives CASSPGFYSNQPQHF.

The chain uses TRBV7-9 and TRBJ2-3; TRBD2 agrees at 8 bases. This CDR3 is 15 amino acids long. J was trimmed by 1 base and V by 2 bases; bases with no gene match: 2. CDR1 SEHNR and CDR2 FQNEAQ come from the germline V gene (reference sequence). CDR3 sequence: CASSLILAGTDTQYF. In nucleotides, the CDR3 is TGTGCCAGCAGCTTAATACTAGCGGGCACAGATACGCAGTATTTT. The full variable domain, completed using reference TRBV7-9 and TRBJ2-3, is DTGVSQNPRHKITKRGQNVTFRCDPISEHNRLYWYRQTLGQGPEFLTYFQNEAQLEKSRLLSDRFSAERPKGSFSTLEIQRTEQGDSAMYLCASSLILAGTDTQYFGPGTRLTVL.

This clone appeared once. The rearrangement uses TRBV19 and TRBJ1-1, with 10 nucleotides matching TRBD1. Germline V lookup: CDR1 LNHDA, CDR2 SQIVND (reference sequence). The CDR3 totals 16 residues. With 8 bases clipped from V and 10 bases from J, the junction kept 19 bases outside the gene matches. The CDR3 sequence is CASAPSDRGWTVRAFF. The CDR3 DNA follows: TGTGCCAGTGCTCCGTCGGACAGGGGGTGGACTGTTCGAGCTTTCTTT. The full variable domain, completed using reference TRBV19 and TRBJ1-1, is DGGITQSPKYLFRKEGQNVTLSCEQNLNHDAMYWYRQDPGQGLRLIYYSQIVNDFQKGDIAEGYSVSREKKESFPLTVTSAQKNPTAFYLCASAPSDRGWTVRAFFGQGTRLTVV.

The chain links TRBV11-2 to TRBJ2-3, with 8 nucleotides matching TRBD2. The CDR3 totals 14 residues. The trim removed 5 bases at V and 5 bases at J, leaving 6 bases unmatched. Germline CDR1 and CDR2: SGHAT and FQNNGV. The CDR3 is CASSPNGGGDTQYF. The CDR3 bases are TGTGCCAGCAGCCCGAACGGGGGGGGAGATACGCAGTATTTT. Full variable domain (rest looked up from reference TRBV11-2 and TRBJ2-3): EAGVAQSPRYKIIEKRQSVAFWCNPISGHATLYWYQQILGQGPKLLIQFQNNGVVDDSQLPKDRFSAERLKGVDSTLKIQPAKLEDSAVYLCASSPNGGGDTQYFGPGTRLTVL.